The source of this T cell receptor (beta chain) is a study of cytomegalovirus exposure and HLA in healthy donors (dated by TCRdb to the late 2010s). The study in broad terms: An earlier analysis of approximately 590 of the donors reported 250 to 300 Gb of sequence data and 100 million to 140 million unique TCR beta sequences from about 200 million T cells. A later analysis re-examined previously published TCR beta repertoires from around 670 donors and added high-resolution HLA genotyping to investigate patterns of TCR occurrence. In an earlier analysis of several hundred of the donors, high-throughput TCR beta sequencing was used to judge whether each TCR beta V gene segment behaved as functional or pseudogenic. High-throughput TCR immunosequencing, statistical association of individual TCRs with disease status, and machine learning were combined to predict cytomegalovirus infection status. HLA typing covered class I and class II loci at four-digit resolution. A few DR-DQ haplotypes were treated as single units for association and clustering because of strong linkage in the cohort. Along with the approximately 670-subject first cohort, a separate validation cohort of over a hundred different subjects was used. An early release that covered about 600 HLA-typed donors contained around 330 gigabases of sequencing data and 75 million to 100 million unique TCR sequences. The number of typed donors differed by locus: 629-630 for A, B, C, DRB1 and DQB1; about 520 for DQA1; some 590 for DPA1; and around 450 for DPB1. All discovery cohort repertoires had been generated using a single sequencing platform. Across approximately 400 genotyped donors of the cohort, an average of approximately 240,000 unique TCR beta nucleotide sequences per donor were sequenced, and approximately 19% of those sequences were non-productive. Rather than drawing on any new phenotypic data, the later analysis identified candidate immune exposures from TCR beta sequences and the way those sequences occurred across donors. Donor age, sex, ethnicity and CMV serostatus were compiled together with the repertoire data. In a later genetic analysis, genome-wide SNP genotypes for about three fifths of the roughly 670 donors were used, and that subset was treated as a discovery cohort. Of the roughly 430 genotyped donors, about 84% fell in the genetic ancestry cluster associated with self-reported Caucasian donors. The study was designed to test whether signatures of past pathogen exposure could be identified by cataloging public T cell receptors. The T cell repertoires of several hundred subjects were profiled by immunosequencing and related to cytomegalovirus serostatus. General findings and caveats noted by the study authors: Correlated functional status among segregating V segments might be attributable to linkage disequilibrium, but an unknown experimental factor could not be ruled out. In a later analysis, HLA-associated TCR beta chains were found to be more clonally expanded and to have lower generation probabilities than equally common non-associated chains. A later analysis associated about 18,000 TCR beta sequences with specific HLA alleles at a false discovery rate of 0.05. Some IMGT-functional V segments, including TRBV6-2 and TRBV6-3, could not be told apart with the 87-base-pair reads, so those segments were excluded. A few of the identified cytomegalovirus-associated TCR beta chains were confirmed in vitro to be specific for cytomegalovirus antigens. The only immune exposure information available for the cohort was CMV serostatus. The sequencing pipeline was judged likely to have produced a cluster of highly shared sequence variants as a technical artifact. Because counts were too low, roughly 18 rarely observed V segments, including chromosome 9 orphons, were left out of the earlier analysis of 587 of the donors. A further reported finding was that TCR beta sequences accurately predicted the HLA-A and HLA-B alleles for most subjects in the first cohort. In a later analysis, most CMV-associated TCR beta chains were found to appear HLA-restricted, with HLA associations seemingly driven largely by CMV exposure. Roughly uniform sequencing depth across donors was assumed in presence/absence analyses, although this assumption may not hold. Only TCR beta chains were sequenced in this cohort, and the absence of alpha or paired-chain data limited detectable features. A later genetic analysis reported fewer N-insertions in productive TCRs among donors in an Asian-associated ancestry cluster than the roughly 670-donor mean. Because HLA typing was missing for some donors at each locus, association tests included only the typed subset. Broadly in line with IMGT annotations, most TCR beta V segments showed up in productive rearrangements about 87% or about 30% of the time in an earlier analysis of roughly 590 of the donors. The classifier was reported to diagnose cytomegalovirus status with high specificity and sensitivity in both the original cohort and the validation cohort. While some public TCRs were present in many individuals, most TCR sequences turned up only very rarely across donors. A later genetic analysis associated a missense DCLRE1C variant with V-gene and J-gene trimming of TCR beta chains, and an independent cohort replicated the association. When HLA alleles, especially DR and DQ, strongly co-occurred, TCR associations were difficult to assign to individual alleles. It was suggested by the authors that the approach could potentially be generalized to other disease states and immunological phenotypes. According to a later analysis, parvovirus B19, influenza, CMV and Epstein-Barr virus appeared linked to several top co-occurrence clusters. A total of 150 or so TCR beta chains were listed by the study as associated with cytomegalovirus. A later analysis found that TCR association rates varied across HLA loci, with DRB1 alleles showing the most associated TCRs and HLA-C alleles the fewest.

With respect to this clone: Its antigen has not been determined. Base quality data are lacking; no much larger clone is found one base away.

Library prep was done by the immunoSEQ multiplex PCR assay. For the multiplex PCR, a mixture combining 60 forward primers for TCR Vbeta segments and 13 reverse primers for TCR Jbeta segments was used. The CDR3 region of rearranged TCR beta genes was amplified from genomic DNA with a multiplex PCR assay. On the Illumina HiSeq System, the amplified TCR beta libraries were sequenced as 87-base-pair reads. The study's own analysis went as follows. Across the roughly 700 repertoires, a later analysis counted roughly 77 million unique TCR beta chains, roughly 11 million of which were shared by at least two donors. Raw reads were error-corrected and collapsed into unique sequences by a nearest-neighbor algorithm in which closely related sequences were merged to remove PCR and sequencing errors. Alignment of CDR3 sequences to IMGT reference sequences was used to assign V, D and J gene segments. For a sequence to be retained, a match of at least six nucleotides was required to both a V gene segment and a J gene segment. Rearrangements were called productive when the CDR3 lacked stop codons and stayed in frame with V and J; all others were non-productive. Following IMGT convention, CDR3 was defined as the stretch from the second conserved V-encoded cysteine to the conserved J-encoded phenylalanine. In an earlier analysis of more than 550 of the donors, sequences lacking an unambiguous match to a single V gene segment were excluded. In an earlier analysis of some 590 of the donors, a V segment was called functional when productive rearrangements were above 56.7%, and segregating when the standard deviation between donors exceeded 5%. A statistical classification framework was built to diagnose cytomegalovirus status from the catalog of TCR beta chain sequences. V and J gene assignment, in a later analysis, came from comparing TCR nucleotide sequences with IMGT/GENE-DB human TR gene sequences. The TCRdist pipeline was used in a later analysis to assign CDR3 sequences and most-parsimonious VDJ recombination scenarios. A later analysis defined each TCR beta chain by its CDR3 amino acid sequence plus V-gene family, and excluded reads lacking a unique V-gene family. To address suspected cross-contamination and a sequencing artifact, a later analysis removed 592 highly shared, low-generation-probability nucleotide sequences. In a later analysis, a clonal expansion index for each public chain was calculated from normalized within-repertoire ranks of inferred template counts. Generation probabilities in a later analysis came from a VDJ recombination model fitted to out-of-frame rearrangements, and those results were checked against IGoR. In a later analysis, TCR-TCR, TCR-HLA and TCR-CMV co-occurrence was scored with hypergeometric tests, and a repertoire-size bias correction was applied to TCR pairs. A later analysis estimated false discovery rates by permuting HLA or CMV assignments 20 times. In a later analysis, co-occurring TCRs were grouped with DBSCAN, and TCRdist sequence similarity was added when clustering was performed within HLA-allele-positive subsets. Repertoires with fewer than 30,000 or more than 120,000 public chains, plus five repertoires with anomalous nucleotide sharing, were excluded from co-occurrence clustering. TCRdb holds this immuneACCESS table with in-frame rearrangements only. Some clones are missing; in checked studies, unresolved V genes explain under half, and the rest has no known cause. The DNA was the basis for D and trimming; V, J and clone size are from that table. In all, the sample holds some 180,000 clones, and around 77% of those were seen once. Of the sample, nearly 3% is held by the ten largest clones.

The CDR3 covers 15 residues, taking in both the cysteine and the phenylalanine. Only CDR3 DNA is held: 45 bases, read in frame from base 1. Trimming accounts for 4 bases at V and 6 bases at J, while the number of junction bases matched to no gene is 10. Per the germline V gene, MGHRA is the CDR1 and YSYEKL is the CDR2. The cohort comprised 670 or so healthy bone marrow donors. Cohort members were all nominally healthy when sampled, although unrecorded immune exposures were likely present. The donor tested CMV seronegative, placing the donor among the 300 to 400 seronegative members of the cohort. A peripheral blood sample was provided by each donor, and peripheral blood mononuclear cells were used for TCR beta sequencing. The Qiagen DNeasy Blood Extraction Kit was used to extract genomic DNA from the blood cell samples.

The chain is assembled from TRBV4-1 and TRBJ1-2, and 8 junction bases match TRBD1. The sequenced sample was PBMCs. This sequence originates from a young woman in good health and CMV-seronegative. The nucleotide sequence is TGCGCCAGCAGCCCCAAGGCCCAGGGGGCTAATGGCTACACCTTC. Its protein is CASSPKAQGANGYTF.